This T cell receptor beta chain was found in a study of post-analysis software for immune sequencing data. Study at large: Relapsing-remitting, secondary progressive and progressive-relapsing forms made up the multiple sclerosis disease courses. Points from the study as a whole: In patients, TRBV5-6, TRBV5-1 and TRBV20-1 belonged to about five TRBV segments found more frequently than in controls. Normalized Chao1 diversity in multiple sclerosis patients fell significantly below that of controls. Under the F measure, samples that were prepared in one batch clustered strongly together.

Comments on this clonotype: The antigen remains unidentified.

The CDR3 length is 16 residues. Trimming cost V 4 bases and J 0 bases, with 13 bases left between them. CDR1 is SGHTA and CDR2 is FQGNSA in the germline V gene. Prepared TCR beta cDNA libraries contained unique molecular identifiers. T cells numbering roughly 0.9 to 10 million yielded cDNA molecules that totaled about 500,000. MiXCR was run by TCRdb on the PCR reads, yielding one entry per CDR3 protein. The sample has some 370,000 distinct CDR3 sequences; about a third are singletons. The receptor comes from a girl under 18 with multiple sclerosis. This chain joins TRBV7-2 and TRBJ2-1; D is unresolved. The sequencing sample was made of blood. This CDR3 is CASSSWGSSSYNEQFF. The DNA for the CDR3 is TGTGCCAGCAGCTCCTGGGGTTCTAGCTCCTACAATGAGCAGTTCTTC.